A selection of T cell receptor beta chains follows, all from one sample in a study of blood T cell repertoires in COVID-19. TCRdb's copy holds only in-frame clones and misses some; the assay was immunoSEQ multiplex PCR. This table holds over 150,000 clones, approximately 80% found once. The sample comprised peripheral blood. All receptors derive from a woman aged 35 to 49 with COVID-19, enrolled during active disease. The CDR3 runs from the conserved cysteine through the conserved F or W. D genes are given only for firm matches. Size values are once, few and many counts, or a class for expanded clones, and some rows have none.

NA,16,TRBV12-2,NA,TRBJ2-3,TGTGCAAGTCGCCCGGGACTAGCGGGGTTTCCAGATACGCAGTATTTT,CASRPGLAGFPDTQYF
TRBD2,17,TRBV7-9,NA,TRBJ2-5,TGTGCCAGCAGCTTAGGGGCCGTCGAAGCGGGGGGGCATATCCAGTACTTC,CASSLGAVEAGGHIQYF
TRBD2,14,TRBV11-2,NA,TRBJ2-5,TGTGCCACCTCAATAGCGGGGGGGCAAGAGACCCAGTACTTC,CATSIAGGQETQYF
NA,15,TRBV3-1/TRBV3-2,NA,TRBJ1-6,TGTGCCAGCAGCCTCGAAGGCAGGCAAGGTTCACCCCTCCACTTT,CASSLEGRQGSPLHF
TRBD2,16,TRBV19,NA,TRBJ2-1,TGTGCCAGTAGTATACCCCGGGGTAGCGGGGGGCATGAGCAGTTCTTC,CASSIPRGSGGHEQFF
TRBD1,15,TRBV15,once,TRBJ1-5,TGTGCCACCAGCAGGACAGGGACCAGCAATCAGCCCCAGCATTTT,CATSRTGTSNQPQHF
TRBD2,18,TRBV5-4,once,TRBJ2-5,TGTGCCAGCAGCTTGGGACTAGCGGGCTATCGGAGCGCTGAGACCCAGTACTTC,CASSLGLAGYRSAETQYF
TRBD2,14,TRBV6-2/TRBV6-3,NA,TRBJ2-3,TGTGCCAGCAGTCCCGGGACTAGCGCAGATACGCAGTATTTT,CASSPGTSADTQYF
TRBD1,16,TRBV3-1/TRBV3-2,NA,TRBJ2-2,TGTGCCAGCAGCCTCCACCGGGACAGGGACACCGGGGAGCTGTTTTTT,CASSLHRDRDTGELFF
NA,14,TRBV14,few,TRBJ2-3,TGTGCCAGCAGCCAGCGCGGCCAGGGAGATACGCAGTATTTT,CASSQRGQGDTQYF
TRBD2,15,TRBV5-1,NA,TRBJ2-4,TGCGCCAGCAGCTCTATGGCGGGGCGGGAGCTCATTCAGTACTTC,CASSSMAGRELIQYF
NA,14,TRBV7-9,NA,TRBJ1-4,TGTGCCGCAGGAGGGACCACAGGATCTGAAAAACTGTTTTTT,CAAGGTTGSEKLFF
NA,16,TRBV19,NA,TRBJ2-3,TGTGCCAGTAGTATGGGGCTCCAGATTTACACAGATACGCAGTATTTT,CASSMGLQIYTDTQYF
NA,12,TRBV18,NA,TRBJ1-2,TGTGCCAGCTCAGCTACTAACTATGGCTACACCTTC,CASSATNYGYTF
NA,16,TRBV11-2,NA,TRBJ1-5,TGTGCCAGCAGCTCCACCTTGGGGGGGCGCGGTCAGCCCCAGCATTTT,CASSSTLGGRGQPQHF
TRBD1,15,TRBV7-2,NA,TRBJ1-3,TGTGCCAGCAGCTCAGACAGGGCCTCTGGAAACACCATATATTTT,CASSSDRASGNTIYF
TRBD1,17,TRBV9,NA,TRBJ1-6,TGTGCCAGCAACCAGGGACAGGGGTACCCCTATAATTCACCCCTCCACTTT,CASNQGQGYPYNSPLHF
TRBD1,14,TRBV25-1,NA,TRBJ1-6,TGTGCCAGTGCCAACAGGGGGTCAAATTCACCCCTCCACTTT,CASANRGSNSPLHF
NA,14,TRBV11-2,once,TRBJ1-1,TGTGCCAGCAGCTTAGGTCTCCGGGTGTCTGAAGCTTTCTTT,CASSLGLRVSEAFF
NA,17,TRBV3-1/TRBV3-2,NA,TRBJ2-1,TGTGCCAGCAGCCAGGAAAGTCTAGCGTCCTCCTACAATGAGCAGTTCTTC,CASSQESLASSYNEQFF
TRBD1,16,TRBV6-2/TRBV6-3,NA,TRBJ2-4,TGTGCCAGCAGTCCCGGGACAGGGGGGACCAAAAACATTCAGTACTTC,CASSPGTGGTKNIQYF
TRBD2,14,TRBV5-6,NA,TRBJ2-7,TGTGCCAGCAGCTTGGCCCGGACTAGCCGCGAGCAGTACTTC,CASSLARTSREQYF
NA,13,TRBV14,NA,TRBJ1-1,TGTGCCAGCAGCCCCGGACAGAACACTGAAGCTTTCTTT,CASSPGQNTEAFF
TRBD1,15,TRBV6-5,NA,TRBJ1-5,TGTGCCAGCCGTACAGGGGGCCATAGCAATCAGCCCCAGCATTTT,CASRTGGHSNQPQHF
TRBD2,15,TRBV5-4,NA,TRBJ2-1,TGTGCCAGCAGCCCGACTAGCGGGACCTACAATGAGCAGTTCTTC,CASSPTSGTYNEQFF
NA,13,TRBV27,NA,TRBJ1-6,TGTGCCAGCGCGGCACGTTCGTCTTCACCCCTCCACTTT,CASAARSSSPLHF
TRBD1,13,TRBV12-3/TRBV12-4,NA,TRBJ2-7,TGTGCCAGCAGGGGGACAGGGGCGGACGAGCAGTACTTC,CASRGTGADEQYF
TRBD1,14,TRBV7-3,NA,TRBJ2-5,TGTGCCAGCAGCTTGACAGGGAGTCAAGAGACCCAGTACTTC,CASSLTGSQETQYF
NA,12,TRBV24-1,NA,TRBJ2-5,TGTGCCACCTCGAGAGGCCGGGAGACCCAGTACTTC,CATSRGRETQYF
NA,11,TRBV12-3/TRBV12-4,NA,TRBJ1-1,TGTGCCAGCAGTTTATGGAGTGAAGCTTTCTTT,CASSLWSEAFF
NA,15,TRBV12-5,NA,TRBJ1-6,TGTGCTAGTGGGCGGGGGGAATCCTATAATTCACCCCTCCACTTT,CASGRGESYNSPLHF
TRBD2,15,TRBV10-1,few,TRBJ2-7,TGCGCCAGCAGACAGGGACTAGCGGGAAACTACGAGCAGTACTTC,CASRQGLAGNYEQYF
TRBD1,15,TRBV7-2,NA,TRBJ1-2,TGTGCCAGCAGCTTACACGGGACAGGGGCTTATGGCTACACCTTC,CASSLHGTGAYGYTF
TRBD2,18,TRBV28,once,TRBJ2-1,TGTGCCAGCAGTTTATACCCCTCCTCTGGGACTATATACAATGAGCAGTTCTTC,CASSLYPSSGTIYNEQFF
TRBD2,15,TRBV27,NA,TRBJ2-7,TGTGCCAGCAGCCGCCGGCGGGAGAGCTCCTACGAGCAGTACTTC,CASSRRRESSYEQYF
NA,17,TRBV4-1,NA,TRBJ2-3,TGCGCCTCCTTCGGACAGGGAGGGAAGATGGGCACAGATACGCAGTATTTT,CASFGQGGKMGTDTQYF
NA,11,TRBV10-1,NA,TRBJ1-1,TGCGCCAGCAGTGTAGGGGCTGAAGCTTTCTTT,CASSVGAEAFF
NA,14,TRBV3-1/TRBV3-2,NA,TRBJ1-1,TGTGCCAGCAGCCAAGAGGAACAGGGCACTGAAGCTTTCTTT,CASSQEEQGTEAFF
TRBD2,16,TRBV7-2,NA,TRBJ2-1,TGTGCCAGCAGCTTAGATTCTAGCGGGATTTACAATGAGCAGTTCTTC,CASSLDSSGIYNEQFF
NA,13,TRBV2,NA,TRBJ1-3,TGTGCCAGCAGCCCAGGGGCTGGAAACACCATATATTTT,CASSPGAGNTIYF
NA,12,TRBV7-9,NA,TRBJ2-1,TGTGCCAGCAGCCTCACAGGGAATGAGCAGTTCTTC,CASSLTGNEQFF
NA,14,TRBV11-2,NA,TRBJ2-5,TGTGCCAGCAGGGAATTGGACAGCCAAGAGACCCAGTACTTC,CASRELDSQETQYF
TRBD1,15,TRBV5-1,NA,TRBJ1-6,TGCGCCAGCAGCCGACAGGGATCCTATAATTCACCCCTCCACTTT,CASSRQGSYNSPLHF
NA,16,TRBV2,NA,TRBJ2-1,TGTGCCAGCAGAGGGCTAGGGGAGGCCGCCTACAATGAGCAGTTCTTC,CASRGLGEAAYNEQFF
NA,12,TRBV7-9,NA,TRBJ2-1,TGTGCCAGCAGCTTCGATTTTGAGGAGCAGTTCTTC,CASSFDFEEQFF
TRBD2,17,TRBV11-3,NA,TRBJ2-4,TGTGCCAGCAGCTTAGAGGTCGGGACTAGTTCGGCAGGCATTCAGTACTTC,CASSLEVGTSSAGIQYF
TRBD1,16,TRBV28,once,TRBJ2-5,TGTGCCAGCAGTTTTTCCGGGACAGAGCCCTCAGAGACCCAGTACTTC,CASSFSGTEPSETQYF
NA,14,TRBV7-3,NA,TRBJ2-1,TGTGCCAGCAGCTTTAGTCGCGGAAGCAATGAGCAGTTCTTC,CASSFSRGSNEQFF
NA,8,TRBV20-1,NA,TRBJ1-2,TGCAGTGCTAGCAAGCTCCTTTTC,CSASKLLF
TRBD1,19,TRBV7-9,NA,TRBJ2-3,TGTGCCAGCACCCCAGAGGGGACAGGGGGCTACCTGAGCACAGATACGCAGTATTTT,CASTPEGTGGYLSTDTQYF
NA,14,TRBV11-2,NA,TRBJ2-1,TGTGCCAGCAGCCTAGCGGACAGGTCCAATGAGCAGTTCTTC,CASSLADRSNEQFF
TRBD1,15,TRBV9,NA,TRBJ2-1,TGTGCCAGCAGCATGTGGACAGGGACCCACAATGAGCAGTTCTTC,CASSMWTGTHNEQFF
TRBD2,15,TRBV5-1,NA,TRBJ2-3,TGCGCCAGCAGCTTGGCCAGCGGGAGGGAGGATACGCAGTATTTT,CASSLASGREDTQYF